This T cell receptor (beta chain) was sequenced during a study of blood T cell repertoires in COVID-19 (dated by TCRdb to about 2020). In terms of the full investigation: Samples from collaborators originated in the United States, Italy and Spain and spanned both the acute and convalescent phases of COVID-19. The prospective study material was composed of cDNA or gDNA derived from T cells, B-cell-depleted T cells, or PBMCs. The dataset comprised deeply sampled blood TCRbeta repertoires from subjects exposed to, actively infected with, or recovered from COVID-19. The repertoires were made available in a free public database intended to serve as a resource for research on the immune response to SARS-CoV-2. The samples were drawn from the first 160 participants of the ongoing ImmuneRACE study and from over 950 subjects provided by 6 global collaborators. A de-identified subject ID, COVID-19 status, age in years and sex were almost always included in the sample metadata. Where available, HLA class I and class II types were taken from metadata supplied by the sample provider and were not determined by assay-based typing. General findings and caveats noted by the study authors: The amount of clinical and demographic metadata varied by source and participant and was provided uncurated.

TCRbeta CDR3 regions were amplified from genomic DNA using the immunoSEQ Assay, a bias-controlled multiplex PCR. In the authors' own workflow: Within the assay, amplification of reference gene primers was used to estimate how many nucleated cells each sample contained. Sequence reads were collapsed and filtered to measure the absolute abundance of every unique TCRbeta CDR3 rearrangement. For each sample, productive Simpson clonality was calculated by taking the square root of Simpson's diversity index across productive rearrangements. In TCRdb, the immuneACCESS table is reduced to in-frame sequences with V and J assigned. These tables do not hold every clone; where another copy was compared, an unresolved V gene accounts for under half, and the others remain unexplained. That table supplies the V and J calls and clone size; D and trimming were determined from the DNA. Counted in this sample were around 170,000 clones; about 86% of them appeared once. 2.5% to 3% of the sample goes to the ten largest clones.

As for this clone: Its antigen remains undetermined. No much larger clone is present one base from it, and per-base qualities are unavailable.

Collaborating institutions collected whole blood in K2EDTA tubes following their own protocols. Collaborator samples were shipped for TCRbeta analysis as frozen whole blood, isolated PBMCs, or DNA extracted from either sample type. Measured from the cysteine to the phenylalanine, the CDR3 is 12 residues long. The kept DNA is CDR3 alone, 36 bases in frame from the first base. Trimming takes 4 bases off V and 9 bases off J; junction bases not matched to a gene: 5. CDR1 SEHNR and CDR2 FQNEAQ are derived from the germline V gene (reference sequence). The receptor chain draws on TRBV7-9 and TRBJ2-7, with 8 junctional bases fitting TRBD1. The sequence derives from a woman aged 25 to 39 with active or convalescent COVID-19. Sequencing used peripheral blood. The DNA is TGTGCCAGCAGCTCTGACAGGGGACGGCAGTACTTC. This is translated as CASSSDRGRQYF.